A selection of T cell receptor beta chains follows, all from one sample in a study of cytomegalovirus exposure and HLA in healthy donors. Generated by immunoSEQ multiplex PCR, the TCRdb table keeps only in-frame clones and is missing some. The data show roughly 120,000 clones, around 82% seen once. Sequencing was done on a sample of PBMCs. These receptor sequences come from a middle-aged man in good health and CMV-seronegative. CDR3s include the opening cysteine and the closing phenylalanine or tryptophan. The D gene is left open where the match is weak. Part of the rows lack a size; the others show once, few, many or a class for expanded clones.

size: -; J: TRBJ2-1; V: TRBV6-4; D: -; length: 16; DNA: TGTGCCAGCAGTGACTCCCCAGGCGCCCCCTACAATGAGCAGTTCTTC; CDR3: CASSDSPGAPYNEQFF
size: -; J: TRBJ2-3; V: TRBV7-7; D: -; length: 14; DNA: TGTGCTAGCAGCTTAGCCGGGGACTGGAATACGCAGTATTTT; CDR3: CASSLAGDWNTQYF
size: -; J: TRBJ1-1; V: TRBV19; D: -; length: 14; DNA: TGTGCCAGTAGTGTGCAGGGCAGGTACACTGAAGCTTTCTTT; CDR3: CASSVQGRYTEAFF
size: -; J: TRBJ1-1; V: TRBV7-8; D: -; length: 14; DNA: TGTGCCAGCAGCTTAACGACAGAGAACACTGAAGCTTTCTTT; CDR3: CASSLTTENTEAFF
size: -; J: TRBJ1-2; V: TRBV7-8; D: TRBD1; length: 14; DNA: TGTGCCAGCAGTACCGGGACAGCCCGCTATGGCTACACCTTC; CDR3: CASSTGTARYGYTF
size: few; J: TRBJ2-1; V: TRBV2; D: -; length: 13; DNA: TGTGCCAGCAGTGGAGGATTTTACAATGAGCAGTTCTTC; CDR3: CASSGGFYNEQFF
size: -; J: TRBJ2-7; V: TRBV7-9; D: TRBD1; length: 16; DNA: TGTGCCAGCAGCTTAACCAGAGGGGGCGCTTCTTACGAGCAGTACTTC; CDR3: CASSLTRGGASYEQYF
size: -; J: TRBJ2-7; V: TRBV5-1; D: -; length: 16; DNA: TGCGCCAGCAGCTTGGGCGGGACAGCGATCCCCTACGAGCAGTACTTC; CDR3: CASSLGGTAIPYEQYF
size: -; J: TRBJ2-6; V: TRBV5-4; D: TRBD1; length: 16; DNA: TGTGCCAGCAGCTCTAACAGGGGGCCCGGGGCCAACGGCCTGACTTTC; CDR3: CASSSNRGPGANGLTF
size: once; J: TRBJ1-6; V: TRBV7-2; D: -; length: 13; DNA: TGTGCCAGCAGCTCCAGTCTGGATTCACCCCTCCACTTT; CDR3: CASSSSLDSPLHF
size: -; J: TRBJ1-2; V: TRBV7-8; D: -; length: 14; DNA: TGTGCCAGCAGCCCGGGGGGGGTCGGCTATGGCTACACCTTC; CDR3: CASSPGGVGYGYTF